This entry features one T cell receptor (beta chain) sequence. The data were obtained in a study of blood T cells in healthy people across ages. CDR1 and CDR2 from the germline V gene are MNHNY and SVGAGI (reference sequence). Trimming removed 8 bases from V and 5 bases from J; junction bases left unmatched: 10. The CDR3 extends over 14 amino acids. The second PCR ran about 6 to 11 cycles with a sample-barcoded 5' primer and J-beta primers. In TCRdb, the 5' RACE reads were re-called with MiXCR into one record per CDR3 protein. The sample has 550,000 to 750,000 distinct CDR3 sequences, over 20% seen once.

Material: blood. The sequence derives from a man aged 65 to 79 in good health. V gene TRBV6-6 combines with J gene TRBJ2-5; 8 bases agree with TRBD2. The chain's CDR3 is CASRTSSRSETQYF. The CDR3, as DNA: TGTGCCAGCCGGACTAGCTCCCGGTCGGAGACCCAGTACTTC.